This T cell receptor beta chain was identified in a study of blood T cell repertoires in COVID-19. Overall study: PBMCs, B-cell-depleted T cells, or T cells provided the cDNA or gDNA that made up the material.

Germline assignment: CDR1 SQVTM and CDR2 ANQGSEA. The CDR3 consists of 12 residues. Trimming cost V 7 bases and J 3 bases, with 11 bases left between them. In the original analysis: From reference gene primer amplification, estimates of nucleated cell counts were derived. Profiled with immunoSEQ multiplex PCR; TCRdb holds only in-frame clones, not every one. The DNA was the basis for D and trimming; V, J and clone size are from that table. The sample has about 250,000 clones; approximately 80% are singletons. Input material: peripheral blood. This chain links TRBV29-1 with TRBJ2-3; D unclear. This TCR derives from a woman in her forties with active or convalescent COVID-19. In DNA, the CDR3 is TGCAGCGGAAGGAGTGGGACAGATACGCAGTATTTT. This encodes CSGRSGTDTQYF.